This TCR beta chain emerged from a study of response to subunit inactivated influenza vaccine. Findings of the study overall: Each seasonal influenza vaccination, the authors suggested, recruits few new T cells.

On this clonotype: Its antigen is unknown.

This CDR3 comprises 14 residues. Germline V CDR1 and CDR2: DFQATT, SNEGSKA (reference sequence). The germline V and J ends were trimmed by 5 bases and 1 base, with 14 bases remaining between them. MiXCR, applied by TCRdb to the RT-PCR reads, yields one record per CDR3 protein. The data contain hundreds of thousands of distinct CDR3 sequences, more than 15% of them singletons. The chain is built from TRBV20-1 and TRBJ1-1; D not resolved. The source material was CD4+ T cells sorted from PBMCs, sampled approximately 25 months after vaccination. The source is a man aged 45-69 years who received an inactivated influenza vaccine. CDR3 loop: CSASRPLPNTEAFF. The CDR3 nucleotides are TGCAGTGCTTCAAGGCCCTTACCGAACACTGAAGCTTTCTTT.